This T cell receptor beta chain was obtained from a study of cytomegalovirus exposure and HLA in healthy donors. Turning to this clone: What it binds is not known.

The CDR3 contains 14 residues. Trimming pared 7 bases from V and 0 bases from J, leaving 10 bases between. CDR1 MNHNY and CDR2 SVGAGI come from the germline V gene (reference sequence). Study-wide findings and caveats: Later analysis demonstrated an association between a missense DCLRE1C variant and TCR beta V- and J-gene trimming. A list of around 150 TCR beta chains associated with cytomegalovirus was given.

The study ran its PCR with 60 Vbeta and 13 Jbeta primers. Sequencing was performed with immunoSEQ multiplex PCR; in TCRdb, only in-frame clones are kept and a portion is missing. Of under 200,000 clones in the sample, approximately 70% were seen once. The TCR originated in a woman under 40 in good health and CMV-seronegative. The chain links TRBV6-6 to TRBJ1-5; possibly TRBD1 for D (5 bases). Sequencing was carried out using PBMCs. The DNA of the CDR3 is TGTGCCAGCAAAGCAGGGCCTAGCAATCAGCCCCAGCATTTT. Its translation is CASKAGPSNQPQHF.